Sequencing of this T cell receptor (beta chain) was carried out in a study of beta chain features in type 1 diabetes (dated by TCRdb to the late 2010s). Regarding the complete study: Patients and healthy donors did not differ in mean age, gender distribution, total cell number or subset yield. The study compared TCRB repertoires of sorted circulating CD4+ T cell subsets between recently diagnosed type 1 diabetes patients and matched healthy donors. Whereas all 28 donors provided naive and central memory subsets, regulatory and stem cell-like memory subsets were isolated from just 8 patients and about 8 healthy donors. A total of some 100,000,000 sorted cells were examined across all samples, and the number of cells per subset was strongly correlated with RNA yield.

Including the terminal cysteine and phenylalanine, the CDR3 comprises 13 residues. The DNA shown is the 39-base CDR3, in frame from base 1. CDR1 SNHLY and CDR2 FYNNEI are derived from the germline V gene. The trim is 6 bases for V and 1 base for J, with a gap of 9 bases between the germline ends. With respect to this clone: Its specific antigen is unknown. No base quality information exists; no much larger clone differs at one position.

From each donor, a single peripheral blood sample of approximately 120 mL on average was drawn into heparinised tubes. Using a panel that included CD45RO, CCR7, CD25, CD127, CD95 and CD27, naive, central memory, regulatory and stem cell-like memory CD4+ T cells were sorted on a BD FACSAria II. All sorted populations exceeded 95% purity. Right away, PBMCs were isolated by Lymphoprep density gradient centrifugation and were stained directly, with no culture step. Samples were stained and sorted in pairs, with one healthy donor and one patient per experiment, so that batch effects were minimized. The full study reports these points: Naive, central memory and regulatory TCRB repertoires appeared more similar among patients than among healthy donors. HLA sub-analyses involved small numbers of individuals, so any influence of HLA type on TCRB rearrangement remained unresolved. Shorter templates might be favored by PCR, yet because patient and control samples were amplified and corrected together, any such skew would affect both groups equally. Because cDNA was sequenced instead of genomic DNA, activated cells with high expression could be over-represented, although the groups did not differ in activation or CD3 levels. Fewer insertions and more nucleotide deletions at VDJ recombination sites were observed in patients with type 1 diabetes, implying thymic rearrangement abnormalities. A moderate but significant shortening of TCRB CDR3 length was observed in type 1 diabetes patients in all four CD4+ subsets.

All of the isolated RNA was reverse transcribed with the High Capacity cDNA Reverse Transcription Kit, so expressed TCRB transcripts were sequenced. Deep immunoSEQ sequencing was applied to naive, central memory and regulatory T cell samples, giving an average of about 3.57 million total reads per sample. Sorted cells were lysed in RLT buffer and RNA was extracted with DNase-treated RNeasy Micro or Mini kits, depending on cell number. To prevent cross-contamination, every cell subset was processed on its own, while patient and healthy donor samples were processed together. TCRB sequences were amplified from cDNA with the immunoSEQ multiplex PCR, producing 87-bp fragments spanning the CDR3 region. The amplicons were sequenced using the Illumina HiSeq platform. The published analysis was carried out like this. PCR bias was corrected computationally using synthetic template baselines, and reads within Hamming distance 2 were collapsed, with unmergeable singletons discarded. Reads were aligned to IMGT to assign V, D and J genes, CDR3 length, and insertions or deletions at six rearrangement sites. Clonotype counts were normalized to sorted cell number within each subset before computing true diversity and Gini coefficients with the tcR R package. Repertoire sharing was quantified using the overlap coefficient calculated on TCRB nucleotide sequences. Out-of-frame TCRB sequences from naive cells were analyzed as a proxy for the pre-selection repertoire. The table comes from immuneACCESS by way of TCRdb, which keeps in-frame sequences with V and J called. Part of the clones is missing from these tables; in studies checked, under half for an unresolved V gene and the rest for unknown reasons. The V and J calls and clone size were taken over from that table, and D and trimming were inferred from the DNA. This sample holds 240,000 or so clones; approximately 13% were observed only once. Jointly, the top ten make up roughly 0.019% of the sample.

Sequencing was performed on naive CD4+ T cells from blood. Sample cell subset or site, as interpreted from the label and publication: true naive CD4+ T cells. This clonotype was sampled from a man aged 30 to 39 with type 1 diabetes. This chain is built from TRBV2 and TRBJ1-1; the D gene is possibly TRBD1, with 5 bases matching. The nucleotide sequence is given as TGTGCCAGCAGGGGCGGGGGGAACACTGAAGCTTTCTTT. Its translation reads: CASRGGGNTEAFF.